This T cell receptor beta chain was documented in a study of T cell responses to AZD1222 COVID-19 vaccine. Study observations and caveats: A mostly white British donor set with more females was recruited, and clonal diversity was possibly underestimated. None of the repertoires were sampled until the peak T cell response had passed. Rises in breadth and depth of Spike-specific TCRs came after two AZD1222 doses.

The method was immunoSEQ multiplex PCR; TCRdb's version includes in-frame clones alone and lacks a portion of them. This sample has 140,000 to 150,000 clones; more than 75% occur once, and the top ten carry approximately 4%. On this clone itself: The antigen is undetermined.

Germline CDR1 reads SGHTA; CDR2 reads FQGNSA. After removal of 1 base from V and 2 bases from J, the junction contained 5 bases not matched to a gene. The CDR3 runs 16 residues. J is TRBJ1-3 and V is TRBV7-2; the match to TRBD1 covers 7 bases. Sequenced material: peripheral blood, taken on day 0 of MenACWY control vaccination. The sequence was collected from an adult in good health. CDR3: CASSLGPTGPGNTIYF. Written as DNA, the CDR3 is TGTGCCAGCAGCTTAGGACCGACAGGGCCTGGAAACACCATATATTTT. The full variable domain, with the rest looked up from reference TRBV7-2 and TRBJ1-3, is GAGVSQSPSNKVTEKGKDVELRCDPISGHTALYWYRQSLGQGLEFLIYFQGNSAPDKSGLPSDRFSAERTGGSVSTLTIQRTQQEDSAVYLCASSLGPTGPGNTIYFGEGSWLTVV.